Sequencing of this T cell receptor beta chain was carried out in a study of T cells in Graves' hyperthyroidism and ophthalmopathy (dated by TCRdb to between 2018 and 2020). Context from the whole study: TCR V-J signatures able to tell the groups apart were searched for in a discovery cohort of 95 or so patients, of whom more than 40 had Graves' ophthalmopathy and 55 to 60 had stable Graves' hyperthyroidism. Prospective prediction of ophthalmopathy was tested in an independent validation cohort consisting of 18 hyperthyroidism patients and approximately 16 patients who later progressed to ophthalmopathy. The 100 discovery patients were randomly split 7:3 into training and test sets. Thyroid tissue and blood T-cell repertoires from over 5 Graves' hyperthyroidism patients were also compared in the study. After sampling, hyperthyroidism patients received methimazole starting at 30 mg daily, and ophthalmopathy patients received high-dose intravenous methylprednisolone. The paper reports TCR Vbeta CDR3 sequencing of roughly 140 peripheral blood samples: 40 to 45 ophthalmopathy, roughly 80 hyperthyroidism and 17 progressor patients.

Any patient with an uncontrolled infection, another autoimmune disease, pregnancy or lactation was excluded. Diagnoses were established on the basis of clinical symptoms, serum thyroxine and TRAb, thyroid ultrasound, and orbital computed tomography. Total RNA was extracted with Trizol reagent, and quality was checked on an Agilent 2100 Bioanalyzer. Remarks on this clonotype: The antigen it recognizes is unknown. There are no base qualities to consult, and no much larger clone falls within one base.

Amplification of TCR beta CDR3 regions was carried out from RNA transcripts. For the first round of RT-PCR on the TCR CDR3, the HTBI primer set was used together with the Qiagen OneStep RT-PCR kit. A second multiplex PCR round built the libraries, followed by size selection and purification. Paired-end sequencing of the libraries was performed with 100 bp reads on an Illumina HiSeq2000. On the study's bioinformatics: SOAPnuke was used to process the raw data, throwing out any read that contained adapters or uncalled bases, had a mean Phred below 15, or lacked an exact constant-primer or identifier match. COPE v1.2.5 was used to merge high-quality paired reads, and clonotypes were defined as unique nucleotide sequences. MiTCR v1.1 was used to align the clonotypes against IMGT TRBV, TRBD and TRBJ reference segments. Analysis was restricted to V-J combinations with a frequency above 0.0001, which covered roughly 99% of repertoires. The TCS score was defined as F50 (clonal expansion) divided by E x V (chaos), with BLOSUM62-based TCRdist calculated between CDR3 peptides within each V-J. Welch's t-statistics and random forest reduced around 520 V-J features to 10 to 15, which were used in a naive Bayes classifier (R e1071). The Morisita-Horn index was used to measure how similar the thyroid and blood repertoires were. TCRdb reran the public reads through fastp at Q25 and MiXCR, keeping productive beta chains. Identical CDR3 proteins give one entry, which carries the most common genes and DNA. TCRdb's processing, not the authors', yielded these V and J calls. The sample profile shows 660,000 or so distinct CDR3 sequences; over 40% of them were found once. In total, the top ten clones hold about 7% of the sample.

The investigation overall reported the following: Most expanded thyroid clonotypes (frequency above 0.001) were also detected in blood, a finding suggesting that blood repertoires may reflect thyroid immune responses. No statistical method was used to set the sample size in advance, and investigators knew the group allocation. During validation, the model predicted progression to ophthalmopathy a median of around 6 months ahead of onset, with approximately 71% sensitivity and almost 75% specificity. Ophthalmopathy was separated from stable hyperthyroidism by a 13 V-J signature model, with about 86% sensitivity and about 81% specificity obtained in cross-validation and 80%/75% obtained in testing.

The TCR originated in an adult man with Graves' disease, either hyperthyroidism or ophthalmopathy (not recorded which). Sequencing was done on a sample of peripheral blood or thyroid tissue (not recorded which).

The bases are TGTGCCAGCTGCCTGACAGGAGTAGGCTATGGCTACACCTTC. Translated, it reads CASCLTGVGYGYTF. Rearrangement joined TRBV10-3 to TRBJ1-2; a tentative D match to TRBD1 spans 6 bases. Spanning cysteine to phenylalanine, the CDR3 consists of 14 amino acids. Solely the CDR3 DNA is kept, with 42 bases framed from the first base. V and J are truncated by 10 bases and 4 bases respectively, leaving an intervening sequence of 19 bases. In the germline V gene, CDR1 corresponds to ENHRY and CDR2 to SYGVKD.